In this sample, the clone carrying this T cell receptor beta chain turned up a few times. The antigen remains undetermined. The data originate from a study of T cells in Graves' hyperthyroidism and ophthalmopathy. Whole-study findings and limits: Progression to ophthalmopathy was predicted a median of roughly seven months early.

Uncontrolled infection, other autoimmune disease, pregnancy or lactation excluded patients. Clinical symptoms, serum thyroxine, TRAb, thyroid ultrasound and orbital computed tomography established diagnosis. The PBMCs studied were ones that came from 10 ml fresh peripheral blood. CDR1 LNHNV and CDR2 YYDKDF come from the germline V gene (reference sequence). The V gene end was trimmed by 11 bases and the J gene end by 4 bases; junction bases not matched to a gene: 6. The CDR3 is 13 amino acids. The source material, RNA transcripts, was used to amplify TCR beta CDR3 regions. Using the HTBI primer set, a first-round RT-PCR was run on the TCR CDR3. From the multiplex PCR reads, TCRdb called clonotypes with MiXCR, one entry per CDR3 protein. The table has a few hundred thousand distinct CDR3 sequences, approximately 19% seen once.

Sequencing was performed on blood. V and J are TRBV15 and TRBJ2-2, with 8 bases aligning to TRBD2. This sequence originates from a woman younger than 35 with Graves' hyperthyroidism. The CDR3 reads CAARGGPTGELFF. DNA for the CDR3: TGTGCCGCTCGCGGGGGGCCCACCGGGGAGCTGTTTTTT.